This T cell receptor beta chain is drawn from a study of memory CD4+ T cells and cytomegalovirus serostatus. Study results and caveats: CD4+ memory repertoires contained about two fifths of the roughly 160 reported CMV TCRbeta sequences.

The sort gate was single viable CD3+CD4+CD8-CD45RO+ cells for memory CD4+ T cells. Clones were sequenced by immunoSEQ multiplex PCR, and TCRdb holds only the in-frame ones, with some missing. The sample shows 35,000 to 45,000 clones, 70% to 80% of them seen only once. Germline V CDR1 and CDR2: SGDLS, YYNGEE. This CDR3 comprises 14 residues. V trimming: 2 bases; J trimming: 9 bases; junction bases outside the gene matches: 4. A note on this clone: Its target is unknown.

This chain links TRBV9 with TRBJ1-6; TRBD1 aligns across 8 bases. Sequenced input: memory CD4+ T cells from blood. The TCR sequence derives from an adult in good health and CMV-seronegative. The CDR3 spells CASSVQGALSPLHF. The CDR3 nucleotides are TGTGCCAGCAGCGTTCAGGGGGCGCTTTCACCCCTCCACTTT.